The 18 T cell receptor beta chains given below trace back to one sample, sequenced in a study of patients and donors after allogeneic stem cell transplantation. Each CDR3 protein is one row after TCRdb ran MiXCR on the RT-PCR reads. Here the sample spans under 200,000 distinct CDR3 sequences, 25% to 35% being singletons. The sample was blood, either unsorted or a sorted T cell fraction (not recorded which). These receptor sequences come from a human donor who was either an allogeneic HSCT recipient or a stem cell or donor lymphocyte infusion donor (not recorded which). It is not recorded whose cells these are; they may come from a transplant donor.

The rearrangement joins TRBV7-9 to TRBJ1-2, with D uncertain. The germline V gene encodes CDR1 SEHNR and CDR2 FQNEAQ (reference sequence). This CDR3 spans 14 amino acids. V was trimmed by 1 base and J by 3 bases, leaving 9 bases between them. In DNA, the CDR3 is TGTGCCAGCAGCTTAGGACAAGTCGACTATGGCTACACCTTC. It encodes CASSLGQVDYGYTF.

This clonotype was recorded at least ten times. The CDR3 sequence is CASSLDPIGSLYGYTF. Here the CDR3 DNA reads TGTGCCAGCAGCTTAGATCCTATAGGAAGCCTCTATGGCTACACCTTC. The chain links TRBV11-2 to TRBJ1-2; no definite D call. Between the trimmed V and J ends, which lost 0 bases and 4 bases, there was a span of 15 bases. Germline V gene sequence: CDR1 SGHAT, CDR2 FQNNGV. The CDR3 consists of 16 residues.

The sample holds a few counts of this clonotype. The chain's CDR3 is CASSLLLGQTALHF. DNA of the CDR3: TGCGCCAGCAGCTTACTGCTTGGACAGACGGCCCTCCACTTT. V usage is TRBV5-1 and J usage is TRBJ1-6; weak D call: TRBD1 (6 bases). Per germline, CDR1 SGHRS and CDR2 YFSETQ. This CDR3 has 14 amino acids. Trimming pared 2 bases from V and 14 bases from J, leaving 17 bases between.

This clonotype occurred a few times. This chain's CDR3 is CASSHFAGDRYEQYF. The CDR3 region has the DNA TGTGCCAGCAGTCACTTCGCGGGAGACCGCTACGAGCAGTACTTC. The chain is built from TRBV12-3 or TRBV12-4 and TRBJ2-7, with 7 bases identical to TRBD2. This CDR3 spans 15 amino acids. The ends lost 5 bases at V and 3 bases at J; junction bases unmatched: 10.

There are a few counts of this clonotype. This chain connects TRBV5-1 to TRBJ2-3; no definite D call. The germline V gene encodes CDR1 SGHRS and CDR2 YFSETQ. The CDR3 sequence is 13 residues long. Trimming shortened V by 4 bases and J by 2 bases, and 8 bases separated the two germline ends. CDR3 DNA sequence: TGCGCCAGCAGCCTCGGCATCACAGATACGCAGTATTTT. This translates into CASSLGITDTQYF.

This clonotype was observed a handful of times. V usage is TRBV12-3 or TRBV12-4 and J usage is TRBJ1-1; the D gene is possibly TRBD1 (5 bases). This CDR3 is 14 amino acids long. The ends were cut back, 3 bases at V and 6 bases at J, with 14 bases in the middle. The CDR3 bases are TGTGCCAGCAGTTTCTCGAGGGGTAGCGCTGAAGCTTTCTTT. Its translation: CASSFSRGSAEAFF.

Only one count was recorded for this clonotype. The J gene is TRBJ2-2, the V gene TRBV7-3, with a tentative D call TRBD1 (6 bases). The CDR3 is 13 amino acids. The germline V gene encodes CDR1 SGHTA and CDR2 FQGTGA. Trimming took 5 bases from V and 6 from J, leaving 10 bases between them. The CDR3 region has the DNA TGTGCCAGCAGCCTCCCAGGGGCCGGGGAGCTGTTTTTT. Its translation: CASSLPGAGELFF.

This clonotype was seen only a few times. V is TRBV7-8 and J is TRBJ1-5; D is unresolved. V was shortened by 1 base and J by 7 bases, with 11 bases between the two germline ends. The CDR3 runs 14 residues. CDR1 and CDR2 from the germline V gene are SGHVS and FQNEAQ. The CDR3 spells CASSLEGKRQPQHF. The CDR3 DNA is TGTGCCAGCAGCTTAGAAGGCAAGAGGCAGCCCCAGCATTTT.

This clonotype was counted once. This chain uses TRBV9 with TRBJ2-1, with a possible D match to TRBD1 (6 bases). CDR3 length: 13 amino acids. V gave up 4 bases and J gave up 8 bases, with 13 bases separating them. Germline V gene lookup returns CDR1 SGDLS and CDR2 YYNGEE. CDR3 nucleotides: TGTGCCAGCAGCCAAGACAGGCCCGATGAGCAGTTCTTC. It specifies CASSQDRPDEQFF.

This clonotype was observed a handful of times. The chain is built from TRBV18 and TRBJ1-3; D may be TRBD1 (6 bases). The CDR3 contains 16 residues. The germline V gene encodes CDR1 KGHSH and CDR2 LQKENI. V lost 7 bases, J lost 0 bases, and 16 bases lay in between. The CDR3 protein is CASFSLTGISGNTIYF. The CDR3 DNA follows: TGTGCCAGCTTCAGTCTAACAGGGATCTCTGGAAACACCATATATTTT.

The genes are TRBV28 and TRBJ2-7, with 10 bases that match TRBD2. V shed 3 bases and J 7 bases; nucleotides not matched to a gene: 12. From germline, CDR1 is MDHEN and CDR2 SYDVKM. This CDR3 region has 16 residues. DNA of the CDR3: TGTGCCAGCAGTTTCCCGGCTCTAGCGGGAGCGTCTGAGCAGTACTTC. Amino acid sequence: CASSFPALAGASEQYF.

This clonotype was counted a few times. This chain connects TRBV7-9 to TRBJ1-1; no clear D. The CDR3 length is 15 residues. Trimming left V 1 base short and J 1 base short, with 10 bases between. The germline CDR1 and CDR2 sequences are SEHNR and FQNEAQ (reference sequence). The CDR3 nucleotides read TGTGCCAGCAGCTTAGTAGAGGGTGAGAACACTGAAGCTTTCTTT. It yields the protein CASSLVEGENTEAFF.

CDR3 residues: CASSSSGRTQETQYF. CDR3 DNA: TGCGCCAGCAGCTCTTCGGGCAGGACCCAAGAGACCCAGTACTTC. The J gene is TRBJ2-5, the V gene TRBV5-1, with unresolved D. The CDR3 has 15 amino acids. Germline loops: CDR1 SGHRS, CDR2 YFSETQ. The V end was cut by 3 bases, the J end by 1 base, with 13 bases between. Together with reference TRBV5-1 and TRBJ2-5, the CDR3 gives the full variable domain: KAGVTQTPRYLIKTRGQQVTLSCSPISGHRSVSWYQQTPGQGLQFLFEYFSETQRNKGNFPGRFSGRQFSNSRSEMNVSTLELGDSALYLCASSSSGRTQETQYFGPGTRLLVL.

In its sample, this clonotype was seen a few times. The chain uses TRBV7-2 and TRBJ2-1; D is tentatively TRBD1 or TRBD2 (5 bases each). The ends were cut back, 0 bases at V and 8 bases at J, with 8 bases in the middle. The CDR3 runs 13 residues. In germline, CDR1 is SGHTA, CDR2 FQGNSA. CDR3 protein: CASSLARDDEQFF. DNA of the CDR3: TGTGCCAGCAGCTTAGCCCGGGACGATGAGCAGTTCTTC.

V is TRBV6-5 and J is TRBJ2-1, with D possibly matching TRBD2 (5 bases). The germline V gene has CDR1 MNHEY and CDR2 SVGAGI. This CDR3 contains 17 residues. Trimming shortened V by 5 bases and J by 6 bases, and 23 bases separated the two germline ends. CDR3 region: CASSPAPPRPGSNEQFF. CDR3 nucleotide sequence: TGTGCCAGCAGTCCCGCGCCCCCGAGGCCGGGAAGCAATGAGCAGTTCTTC.

This clonotype has ten or more counts. The chain uses TRBV10-3 and TRBJ1-6; the D is unclear. Trimming stripped 2 bases from V and 8 bases from J, with 10 bases between. This CDR3 has 14 amino acids. Looked up from germline, CDR1 is ENHRY and CDR2 is SYGVKD. CDR3 sequence: CAISERGGDSPLHF. The CDR3 DNA is TGTGCCATCAGTGAGCGGGGTGGCGATTCACCCCTCCACTTT.

J is TRBJ2-1 and V is TRBV7-2, with D possibly TRBD2 on 6 matching bases. CDR3 length: 13 residues. Trimming removed 4 bases from V and 5 bases from J, with 9 bases in between. The germline gives CDR1 SGHTA, CDR2 FQGNSA. CDR3 region: CASSSDYNNEQFF. In DNA, the CDR3 is TGTGCCAGCAGCTCGGACTACAACAATGAGCAGTTCTTC.

The V gene is TRBV6-5, the J gene TRBJ2-7; D is tentatively TRBD1 or TRBD2 (5 bases each). Trimming cost V 2 bases and J 5 bases, with 7 bases left between them. Germline V CDR1 and CDR2: MNHEY, SVGAGI. CDR3 length: 12 residues. CDR3 protein: CASSYRGDEQYF. The CDR3 region has the DNA TGTGCCAGCAGTTACCGAGGGGACGAGCAGTACTTC.